One TCR beta chain is described in this entry. Its antigen has not been determined. No quality values exist for individual bases; no much larger clone is one base distant. The germline V and J ends show losses of 3 bases and 4 bases respectively, and no gene match explains 6 bases of the junction. The CDR3 runs 14 residues from the cysteine to the phenylalanine. Just CDR3 DNA is preserved here, 42 bases in frame from base 1. The germline V gene yields SGHRS for CDR1 and YFSETQ for CDR2. The collaborating institutions used their own protocols to collect whole blood in K2EDTA tubes. For TCRbeta analysis, collaborator samples were shipped as frozen whole blood, as isolated PBMCs, or as DNA extracted from either sample type. This sample stems from a study of blood T cell repertoires in COVID-19 (dated by TCRdb to between 2020 and 2021). With respect to the entire study: Collaborator samples came from the United States, Italy and Spain and covered acute and convalescent phases of COVID-19. The material from the prospective study consisted of cDNA or gDNA derived from T cells, B-cell-depleted T cells, or PBMCs. The dataset comprised deeply sampled blood TCRbeta repertoires from subjects exposed to, actively infected with, or recovered from COVID-19. A freely available public database, intended as a resource for researchers studying the immune response to SARS-CoV-2, is where the repertoires were released. Samples came from the ongoing ImmuneRACE study (first 160 participants) plus 1,254 subjects from 6 global collaborators. A de-identified subject ID, COVID-19 status, age in years and sex were almost always included in the sample metadata. Where HLA class I and class II types were available, the types were taken from metadata supplied by the sample provider, not from assay-based typing. Paper-wide results and their limitations: How much clinical and demographic metadata was included differed by source and by participant, and the metadata was provided uncurated.

TCRbeta CDR3 regions were amplified from genomic DNA using the immunoSEQ Assay, a bias-controlled multiplex PCR. Per the authors' processing: The number of nucleated cells in each sample was estimated from the amplification of reference gene primers within the assay. To quantify the absolute abundance of each unique TCRbeta CDR3 rearrangement, sequence reads were collapsed and filtered. For each sample, productive Simpson clonality was calculated as the square root of Simpson's diversity index across productive rearrangements. TCRdb holds this immuneACCESS table with in-frame rearrangements only. Some clones are missing; in checked studies, unresolved V genes explain under half, and the rest has no known cause. V and J calls and clone size follow that table, whereas D and trimming were derived from the DNA. The sample yields approximately 91,000 clones; about 80% were counted once. Clones ranked in the top ten supply approximately 25% of the sample.

The TCR originated in a man between 65 and 80 years old with acute or convalescent COVID-19. The V and J segments used are TRBV5-1 and TRBJ2-5; TRBD2 fits 7 bases in the junction. Sample: peripheral blood. The DNA reads as follows: TGCGCCAGCAGCTCAGCGGGATGGGGAGAGACCCAGTACTTC. Its amino acids are CASSSAGWGETQYF.